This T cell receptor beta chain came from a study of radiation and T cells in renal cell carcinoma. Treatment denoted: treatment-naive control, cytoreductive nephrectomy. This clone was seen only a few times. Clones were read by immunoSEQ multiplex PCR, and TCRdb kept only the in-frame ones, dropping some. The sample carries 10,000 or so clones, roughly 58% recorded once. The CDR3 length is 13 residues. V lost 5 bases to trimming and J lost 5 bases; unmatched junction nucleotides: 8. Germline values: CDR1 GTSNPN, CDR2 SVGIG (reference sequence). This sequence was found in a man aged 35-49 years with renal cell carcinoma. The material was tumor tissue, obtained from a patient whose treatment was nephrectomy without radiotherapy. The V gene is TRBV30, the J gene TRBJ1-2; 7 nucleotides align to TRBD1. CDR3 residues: CAWEHRGEYGYTF. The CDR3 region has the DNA TGTGCCTGGGAGCACAGGGGTGAATATGGCTACACCTTC.